A selection of T cell receptor beta chains follows, all from one sample in a study of CD8+ T cells in alopecia areata. Produced via immunoSEQ multiplex PCR; TCRdb's table is partial and in-frame only. Here the sample spans over 100,000 clones, 53% being singletons. Sequencing was performed on CD4+ T cells sorted from blood, taken at week 4, from a patient treated with tofacitinib. All receptors derive from a human donor with alopecia areata. CDR3s include the opening cysteine and the closing phenylalanine or tryptophan. A D gene is named only where the DNA matches it firmly. Clone size is stated in some rows and not others, as once, few, many or a class when expanded.

J gene,clone size,D gene,CDR3 length,V gene,CDR3 DNA,CDR3 protein
TRBJ1-5,-,-,15,TRBV2,TGTGCCAGCGCGACCGGGGCTGGGAGCAATCAGCCCCAGCATTTT,CASATGAGSNQPQHF
TRBJ1-1,-,-,13,TRBV29-1,TGCAGCGTGGTACAACTAATGAACACTGAAGCTTTCTTT,CSVVQLMNTEAFF
TRBJ2-2,few,TRBD1,17,TRBV4-2,TGTGCCAGCAGCCCGCGGACAGGGAGAACGAACACCGGGGAGCTGTTTTTT,CASSPRTGRTNTGELFF
TRBJ1-1,-,-,15,TRBV5-4,TGTGCCAGCAGCTGGGCGGGGGCGCAAGGAACTGAAGCTTTCTTT,CASSWAGAQGTEAFF
TRBJ1-1,-,-,12,TRBV30,TGTGCCTGGAGTGTACTTCTCGGTGAAGCTTTCTTT,CAWSVLLGEAFF
TRBJ2-1,-,TRBD1,16,TRBV5-1,TGCGCCAGCAGCTTGAGGACAGGGGGTTACGACAATGAGCAGTTCTTC,CASSLRTGGYDNEQFF
TRBJ2-6,-,-,15,TRBV4-2,TGTGCCAGCAGCCCCACCAGCCCCGGGGCCAACGTCCTGACTTTC,CASSPTSPGANVLTF
TRBJ1-5,-,-,13,TRBV2,TGTGCCAGCAGTGACAGGGGTCATCAGCCCCAGCATTTT,CASSDRGHQPQHF
TRBJ2-4,-,TRBD2,19,TRBV13,TGTGCCAGCAGCTCGGGACTAGAAGTTTTAGGTTCGGGACGAAACATTCAGTACTTC,CASSSGLEVLGSGRNIQYF
TRBJ2-5,few,-,13,TRBV30,TGTGCCTGGAGTGTACTAGCTGAAGAGACCCAGTACTTC,CAWSVLAEETQYF
TRBJ2-2,-,-,12,TRBV7-3,TGTGCCAGCAGCTCGTATGGCGGGGAGCTGTTTTTT,CASSSYGGELFF
TRBJ2-1,-,-,13,TRBV29-1,TGCAGCGTGGCAGGGGCCTCCTACAATGAGCAGTTCTTC,CSVAGASYNEQFF
TRBJ2-7,few,-,11,TRBV30,TGTGCCTGGAGTTCAAACTACGAGCAGTACTTC,CAWSSNYEQYF
TRBJ2-2,-,-,13,TRBV6-1,TGTGCCAGCAGTGAACTACAGGGTGGGGAGCTGTTTTTT,CASSELQGGELFF
TRBJ1-4,-,-,16,TRBV9,TGTGCCAGCAGCGTAACAGGAGCCCGCGCGGAGGAAAAACTGTTTTTT,CASSVTGARAEEKLFF
TRBJ1-2,-,-,13,TRBV4-2,TGTGCCAGCAGCCAAGAAGTAAACTATGGCTACACCTTC,CASSQEVNYGYTF
TRBJ1-5,-,-,14,TRBV18,TGTGCCAGCTCACCCAACCAGGGGAATCAGCCCCAGCATTTT,CASSPNQGNQPQHF
TRBJ2-7,few,-,12,TRBV6-5,TGTGCCAGCAGGGGCGGGTCCGTGGAGCAGTACTTC,CASRGGSVEQYF
TRBJ1-5,-,-,13,TRBV2,TGTGCCAGCACACAGGGACTAAATCAGCCCCAGCATTTT,CASTQGLNQPQHF
TRBJ1-2,once,TRBD1,11,TRBV29-1,TGCAGCGGCGACAGGGTATATGGCTACACCTTC,CSGDRVYGYTF
TRBJ1-3,-,-,15,TRBV5-1,TGCGCCAGCAGCGAGTTCCGGTCCTCTGGAAACACCACATATTTT,CASSEFRSSGNTTYF
TRBJ2-5,-,TRBD1,10,TRBV29-1,TGCAGCGCGGGACAGGAGACCCAGTACTTC,CSAGQETQYF
TRBJ2-7,few,TRBD1,13,TRBV6-1,TGTGCCGGTAGGCCCGGGACAGGGGACGAGCAGTACTTC,CAGRPGTGDEQYF
TRBJ1-6,few,-,14,TRBV10-2,TGCGCCAGCAGTGAGCTGGGCGGTAATTCACCCCTCCACTTT,CASSELGGNSPLHF
TRBJ1-2,-,-,13,TRBV30,TGTGCCTGGAGTGTAGCCTCGGCCTATGGCTACACCTTC,CAWSVASAYGYTF
TRBJ2-2,-,-,15,TRBV28,TGTGCCAGCAGTGTCGGGGGAATGAACACCGGGGAGCTGTTTTTT,CASSVGGMNTGELFF
TRBJ2-7,-,TRBD2,15,TRBV2,TGTGCCAGCAGTCGGACTAGCGGGGGAGACTACGAGCAGTACTTC,CASSRTSGGDYEQYF
TRBJ2-3,-,TRBD1,15,TRBV7-3,TGTGCCAGCAGCCAGACAGGGGGAGGGTCAGATACGCAGTATTTT,CASSQTGGGSDTQYF
TRBJ2-2,-,-,15,TRBV7-8,TGTGCCAGCACGCTTTTACGAGGAGGCACCGGGGAGCTGTTTTTT,CASTLLRGGTGELFF
TRBJ2-1,few,-,13,TRBV29-1,TGCAGCGATGCAGGCCACAGGGACAATGAGCAGTTCTTC,CSDAGHRDNEQFF
TRBJ2-5,-,-,15,TRBV9,TGTGCCAGCAGCGTAGGTTTAGGGGGTCCTGAGACCCAGTACTTC,CASSVGLGGPETQYF
TRBJ1-4,-,-,14,TRBV5-1,TGCGCCAGCAGCTTGGAACGGGGGAATGAAAAACTGTTTTTT,CASSLERGNEKLFF
TRBJ1-1,-,TRBD1,14,TRBV5-1,TGCGCCAGCAGCCCTAGGGGGCAGAGCACTGAAGCTTTCTTT,CASSPRGQSTEAFF
TRBJ1-1,-,TRBD1,19,TRBV11-2,TGTGCCAGCAGCTTAGGAGGGACAGGGGGAGGATCAGTTAGGACTGAAGCTTTCTTT,CASSLGGTGGGSVRTEAFF
TRBJ2-7,many,TRBD1,15,TRBV7-3,TGTGCCAGCAGCTTAAGCCCAGGGGGCTCTGGGGAGCAGTACTTC,CASSLSPGGSGEQYF
TRBJ2-7,-,-,12,TRBV7-9,TGTGCCAGCAGCTTAACCTCCTACGAGCAGTACTTC,CASSLTSYEQYF
TRBJ1-1,-,-,14,TRBV27,TGTGCCAGCAGATCCGGGTCTAGGAACACTGAAGCTTTCTTT,CASRSGSRNTEAFF
TRBJ2-5,-,-,13,TRBV11-2,TGTGCCAGCAGGGCGTTATCCCAAGAGACCCAGTACTTC,CASRALSQETQYF